The sequence of this TCR beta chain was determined in a study of beta chain features in type 1 diabetes. Study details: Researchers looked at over 100,000,000 sorted cells across all samples. Study outcomes and limitations: Patients with Type 1 diabetes showed moderately but significantly shorter TCRB CDR3s in all four CD4+ subsets. A possible short-template PCR bias applies equally to patients and controls. An over-representation of cells with high TCR expression could result from cDNA sequencing.

Concerning this clone itself: Its target is not known.

The CDR3 has 11 amino acids. V was cut by 3 bases and J by 8 bases, with 5 bases left in between. CDR1 SNHLY and CDR2 FYNNEI come from the germline V gene. The authors took one heparinised blood draw, averaging about 120 mL, from each donor. Reverse transcription of all isolated RNA meant that expressed TCRB transcripts were sequenced. Method: immunoSEQ multiplex PCR; TCRdb's copy keeps in-frame clones and lacks some. The sample has roughly 280,000 clones, approximately 24% seen once. V usage is TRBV2 and J usage is TRBJ1-5; unclear D gene. The sample comprised naive CD4+ T cells from blood. The receptor's source is a woman aged 25 to 39 with type 1 diabetes. The CDR3, as DNA: TGTGCCAGCAGTGACCCAGAGCCCCAGCATTTT. Protein: CASSDPEPQHF.